This TCR beta chain was found in a study of identical twins. Study results and caveats: Cord blood beta clonotypes present at high abundance carried fewer insertions; no such pattern appeared in memory repertoires.

In regard to this clonotype: Its specificity is unknown.

V was cut by 8 bases and J by 3 bases, with 17 bases left in between. Germline V gene data show CDR1 as WSHSY and CDR2 as SAAADI. The CDR3 contains 14 residues. One entry per CDR3 protein, called by TCRdb with MiXCR from the 5' RACE reads. The sample lists hundreds of thousands of distinct CDR3 sequences; about 20% were seen once. These data also featured in a second study, about T cells expressing NK-cell markers. That work contributes: The CD3+CD56-NKG2C+ fraction of several donors was likewise dominated by these clonotypes. The study left the HCMV specificity of expanded NKG2C+ T cell clones unresolved.

The sequenced sample consisted of PBMCs. The chain joins TRBV10-2 to TRBJ2-7, with unresolved D. The receptor was isolated from a woman between 18 and 29 years old in good health. The CDR3 nucleotides read TGCGCCAGCGCCGCTTTGGCAGGCAACTACGAGCAGTACTTC. Translating gives CASAALAGNYEQYF.